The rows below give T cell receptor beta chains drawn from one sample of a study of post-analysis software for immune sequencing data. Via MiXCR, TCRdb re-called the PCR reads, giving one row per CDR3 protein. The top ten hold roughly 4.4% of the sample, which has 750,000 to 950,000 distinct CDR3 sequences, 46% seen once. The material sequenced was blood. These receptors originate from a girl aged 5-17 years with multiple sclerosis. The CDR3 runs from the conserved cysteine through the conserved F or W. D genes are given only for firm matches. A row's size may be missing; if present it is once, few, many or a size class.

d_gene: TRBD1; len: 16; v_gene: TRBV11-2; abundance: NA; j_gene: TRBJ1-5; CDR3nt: TGTGCCAGCAGCAAAACAGGGGGAATCGGCAATCAGTCCCAGCATTTT; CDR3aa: CASSKTGGIGNQSQHF
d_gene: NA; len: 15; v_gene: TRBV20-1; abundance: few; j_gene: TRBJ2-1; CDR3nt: TGCAGTGCTAGAGATCTTAGCAAGGGATACAATGAGCAGTTCTTC; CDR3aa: CSARDLSKGYNEQFF
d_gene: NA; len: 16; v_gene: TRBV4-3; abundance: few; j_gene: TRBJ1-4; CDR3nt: TGCGCCAGCAGCCAAGATCCCTGGACCGCCAATGAAAAACTGTTTTTT; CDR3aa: CASSQDPWTANEKLFF
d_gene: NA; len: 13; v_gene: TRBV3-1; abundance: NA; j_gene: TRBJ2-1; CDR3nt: TGTGCCAGCAGCCAGTCCAGGGGCAATGAGCAGTTCTTC; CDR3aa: CASSQSRGNEQFF
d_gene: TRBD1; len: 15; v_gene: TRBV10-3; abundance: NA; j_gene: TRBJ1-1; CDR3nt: TGTGCCATCAGGGGGACAGGGGGAATGAACACTGAAGCTTTCTTT; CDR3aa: CAIRGTGGMNTEAFF
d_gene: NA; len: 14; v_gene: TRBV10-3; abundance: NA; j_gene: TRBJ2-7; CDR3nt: TGTGCCTTCAGCGGGGACAGGCAGGGTAGCGAGCAGTACTTC; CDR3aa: CAFSGDRQGSEQYF
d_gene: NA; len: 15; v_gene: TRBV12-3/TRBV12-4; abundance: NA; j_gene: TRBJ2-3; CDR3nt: TGTGCCAGCAGTGCGACTAGAGCTAGCACAGATACGCAGTATTTT; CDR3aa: CASSATRASTDTQYF
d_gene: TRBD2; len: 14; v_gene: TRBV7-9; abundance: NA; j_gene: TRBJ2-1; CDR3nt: TGTGCCAGCAGCCCCGGACTAGCCCCCTATGAGCAGTTCTTC; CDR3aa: CASSPGLAPYEQFF
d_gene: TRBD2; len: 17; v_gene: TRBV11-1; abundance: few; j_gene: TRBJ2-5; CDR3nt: TGTGCCAGCAGCACGGGGACTAGCGGGAGATCCCAAGAGACCCAGTACTTC; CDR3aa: CASSTGTSGRSQETQYF
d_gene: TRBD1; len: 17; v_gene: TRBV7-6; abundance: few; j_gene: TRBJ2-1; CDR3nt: TGTGCCAGCAGCTTATTCTCCCGGGACAGGGGTTACAATGAGCAGTTCTTC; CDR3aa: CASSLFSRDRGYNEQFF
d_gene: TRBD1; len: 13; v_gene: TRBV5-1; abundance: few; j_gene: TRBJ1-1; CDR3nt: TGCGCCAGCAGAAAACAGGGGATGGAGGAAGCTTTCTTT; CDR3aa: CASRKQGMEEAFF
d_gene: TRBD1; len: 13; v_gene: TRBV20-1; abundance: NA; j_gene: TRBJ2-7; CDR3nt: TGCAGTGCTAGGACAGGGAGCTCCTACGAGCAGTACTTC; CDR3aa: CSARTGSSYEQYF
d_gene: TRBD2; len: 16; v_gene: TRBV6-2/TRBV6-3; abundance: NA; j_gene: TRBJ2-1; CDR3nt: TGTGCCAGCAGTTATCTGGGAGGGAGCTCCTACAATGAGCAGTTCTTC; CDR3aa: CASSYLGGSSYNEQFF
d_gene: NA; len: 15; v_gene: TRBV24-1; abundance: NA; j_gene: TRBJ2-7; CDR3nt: TGTGCCACCAGTGCGCTGTTGGTCCCACTTAACGAGCAGTACTTC; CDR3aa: CATSALLVPLNEQYF
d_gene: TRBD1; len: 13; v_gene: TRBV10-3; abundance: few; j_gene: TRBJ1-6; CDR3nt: TGTGCCATCAGTGGGGACAGAGTATCACCCCTCCACTTT; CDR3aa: CAISGDRVSPLHF
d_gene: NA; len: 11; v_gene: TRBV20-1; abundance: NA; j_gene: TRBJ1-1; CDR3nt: TGCAGTGCTCCACATGACACTGAAGCTTTCTTT; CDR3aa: CSAPHDTEAFF
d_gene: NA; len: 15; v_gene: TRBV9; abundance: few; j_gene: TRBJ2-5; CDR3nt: TGTGCCAGCAGCGTAGAAGGGGGGCTCCAAGAGACCCAGTACTTC; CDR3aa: CASSVEGGLQETQYF
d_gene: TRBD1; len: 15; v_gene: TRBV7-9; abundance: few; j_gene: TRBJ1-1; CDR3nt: TGTGCCAGCAGCTTAGCTGACAGGGGGAGCACTGAAGCTTTCTTT; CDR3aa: CASSLADRGSTEAFF
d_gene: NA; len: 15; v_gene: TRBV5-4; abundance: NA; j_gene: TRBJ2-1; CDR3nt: TGTGCCAGCAGCTTGGAGGAATTCCCCTACAATGAGCAGTTCTTC; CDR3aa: CASSLEEFPYNEQFF
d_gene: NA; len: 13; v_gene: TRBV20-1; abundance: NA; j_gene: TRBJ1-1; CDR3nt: TGCAGTGCTAGAGATCGTAGGGGCTTAGAAGCTTTCTTT; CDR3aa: CSARDRRGLEAFF
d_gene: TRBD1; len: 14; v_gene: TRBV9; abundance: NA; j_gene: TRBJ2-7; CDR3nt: TGTGCCAGCAGCCCTCGGGACAGGCGGGACGAGCAGTACTTC; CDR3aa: CASSPRDRRDEQYF
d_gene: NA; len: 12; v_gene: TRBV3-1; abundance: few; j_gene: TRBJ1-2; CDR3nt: TGTGCCAGCGAATCGAAGGACTATGGCTACACCTTC; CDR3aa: CASESKDYGYTF
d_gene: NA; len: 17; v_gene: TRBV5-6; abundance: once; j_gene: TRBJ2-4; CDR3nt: TGTGCCAGCAGTCAGGCAGGGGTCCTTGCCCTCAAAAACATTCAGTACTTC; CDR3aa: CASSQAGVLALKNIQYF
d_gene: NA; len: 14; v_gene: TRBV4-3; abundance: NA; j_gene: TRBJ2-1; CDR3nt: TGCGCCAGCAGCCAAGATCTAGTCTTCGATAAGCAGTTCTTC; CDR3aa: CASSQDLVFDKQFF
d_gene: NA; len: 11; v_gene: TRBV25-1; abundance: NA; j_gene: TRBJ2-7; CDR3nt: TGTGCCAGCATAGAGGGGGGCGAGCAGTACTTC; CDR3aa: CASIEGGEQYF
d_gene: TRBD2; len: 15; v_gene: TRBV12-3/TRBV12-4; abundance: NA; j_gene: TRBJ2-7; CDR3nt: TGTGCCAGCAGGATAAGCGGGAGGGCCAGGTACGAGCAGTACTTC; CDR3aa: CASRISGRARYEQYF
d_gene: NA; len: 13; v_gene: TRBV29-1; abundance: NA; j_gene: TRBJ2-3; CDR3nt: TGCAGCGTAGAGGGACGGCCGGCGGATACGCAGTATTTT; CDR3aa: CSVEGRPADTQYF
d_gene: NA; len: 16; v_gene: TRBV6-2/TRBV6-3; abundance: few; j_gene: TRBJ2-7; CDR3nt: TGTGCCAGCAGCGACCCTGGACGCGACAGCTCCTACGAGCAGTACTTC; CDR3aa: CASSDPGRDSSYEQYF
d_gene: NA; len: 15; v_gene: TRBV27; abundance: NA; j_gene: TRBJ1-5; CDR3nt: TGTGCCAGCAGTTTAACCCCGGGTGGCAATCAGCCCCAGCATTTT; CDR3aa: CASSLTPGGNQPQHF
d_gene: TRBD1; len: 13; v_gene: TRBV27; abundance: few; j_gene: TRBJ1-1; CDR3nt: TGTGCCAGCAGTATCCAGGGGGTAGGGGAAGCTTTCTTT; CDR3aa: CASSIQGVGEAFF
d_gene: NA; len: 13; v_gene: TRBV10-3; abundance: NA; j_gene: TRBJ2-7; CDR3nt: TGTGCCATCAGTGAGAACAGGGCAAACGAGCAGTACTTC; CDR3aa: CAISENRANEQYF
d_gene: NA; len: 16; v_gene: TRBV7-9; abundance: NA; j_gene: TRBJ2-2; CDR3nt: TGTGCCAGCAGCCCCCCGGGACTCTTAGAAACCGGGGAGCTGTTTTTT; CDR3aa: CASSPPGLLETGELFF
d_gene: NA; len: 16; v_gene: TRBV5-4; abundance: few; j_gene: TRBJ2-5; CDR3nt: TGTGCCAGCAGCTTGGTACGGGCGGGGTACCAAGAGACCCAGTACTTC; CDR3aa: CASSLVRAGYQETQYF
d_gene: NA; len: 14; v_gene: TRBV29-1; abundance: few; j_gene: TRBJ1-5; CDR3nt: TGCAGCGCCGGGGGGGGATACGGCAATCAGCCCCAGCATTTT; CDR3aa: CSAGGGYGNQPQHF
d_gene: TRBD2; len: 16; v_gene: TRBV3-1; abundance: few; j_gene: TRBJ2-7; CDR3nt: TGTGCCAGCAGCCAAGGACTAGCGGGAGACGTATACGAGCAGTACTTC; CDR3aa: CASSQGLAGDVYEQYF
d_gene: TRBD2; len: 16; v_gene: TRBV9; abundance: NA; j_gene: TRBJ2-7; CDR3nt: TGTGCCAGCAGCGTAGAACGTCTAGCGGGAGTCTACGAGCAGTACTTC; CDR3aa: CASSVERLAGVYEQYF
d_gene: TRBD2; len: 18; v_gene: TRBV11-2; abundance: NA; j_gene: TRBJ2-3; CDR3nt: TGTGCCAGCAGCTTAGACCGACTAGCGTTCGCTTCCACAGATACGCAGTATTTT; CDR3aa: CASSLDRLAFASTDTQYF
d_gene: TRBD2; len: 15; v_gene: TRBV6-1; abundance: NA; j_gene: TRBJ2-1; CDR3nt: TGTGCCAGCGGCTTCTTAGCAGCGGGGGGGCAGGAGCAGTTCTTC; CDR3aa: CASGFLAAGGQEQFF
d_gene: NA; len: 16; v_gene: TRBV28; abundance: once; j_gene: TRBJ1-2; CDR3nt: TGTGCCAGCACCCTGGGGTCAGGGCAGGAGAACTATGGCTACACCTTC; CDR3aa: CASTLGSGQENYGYTF
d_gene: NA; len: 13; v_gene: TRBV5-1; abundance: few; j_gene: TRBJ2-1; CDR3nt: TGCGCCAGCAGCTTGAGCCCCTACAATGAGCAGTTCTTC; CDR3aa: CASSLSPYNEQFF
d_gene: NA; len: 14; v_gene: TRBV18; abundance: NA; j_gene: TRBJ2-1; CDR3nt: TGTGCCAGCTCACCAAGTCAAGGACAAGGGGAGCAGTTCTTC; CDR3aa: CASSPSQGQGEQFF
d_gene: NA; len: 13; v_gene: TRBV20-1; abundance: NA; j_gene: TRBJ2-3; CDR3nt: TGCAGTGCTGGGGGGTTATTCACAGATACGCAGTATTTT; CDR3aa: CSAGGLFTDTQYF
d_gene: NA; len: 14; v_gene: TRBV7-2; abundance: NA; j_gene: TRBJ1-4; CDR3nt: TGTGCCAGCAGGGGAGGAGGTGCTAATGAAAAACTGTTTTTT; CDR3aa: CASRGGGANEKLFF
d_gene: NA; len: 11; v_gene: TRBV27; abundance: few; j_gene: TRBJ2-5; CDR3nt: TGTGCCAGCATCCACCAAGAGACCCAGTACTTC; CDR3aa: CASIHQETQYF
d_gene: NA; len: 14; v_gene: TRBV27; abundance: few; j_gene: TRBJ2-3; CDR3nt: TGTGCCAGCAGTGTTTTTCAGGGCCCTTATACGCAGTATTTT; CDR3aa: CASSVFQGPYTQYF
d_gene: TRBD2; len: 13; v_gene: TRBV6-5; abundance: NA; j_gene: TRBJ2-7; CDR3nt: TGTGCCAGCAGCGGGGAGGGGTTCTACGAGCAGTACTTC; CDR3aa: CASSGEGFYEQYF
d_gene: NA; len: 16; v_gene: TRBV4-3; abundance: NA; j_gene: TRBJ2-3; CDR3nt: TGCGCCAGCAGCCAAGATTCAGGGACCCTCACAGATACGCAGTATTTT; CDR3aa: CASSQDSGTLTDTQYF
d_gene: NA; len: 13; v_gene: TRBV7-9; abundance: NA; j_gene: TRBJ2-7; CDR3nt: TGTGCCAGCAGCTTAGAGGGCCCTAGAGAGCAGTACTTC; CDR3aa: CASSLEGPREQYF
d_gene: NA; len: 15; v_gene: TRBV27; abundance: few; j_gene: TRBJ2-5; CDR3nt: TGTGCCAGCAGTTTAAAGGGCTTTGGGCGGGAGACCCAGTACTTC; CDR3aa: CASSLKGFGRETQYF
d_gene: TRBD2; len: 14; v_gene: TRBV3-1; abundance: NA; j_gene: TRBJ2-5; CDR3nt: TGTGCCAGCAATATGGGACTAGAGGAAGAGACCCAGTACTTC; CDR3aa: CASNMGLEEETQYF
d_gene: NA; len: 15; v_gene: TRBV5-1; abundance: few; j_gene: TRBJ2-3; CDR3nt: TGCGCCAGCGCATCGTATCCGGGTTACACAGATACGCAGTATTTT; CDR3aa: CASASYPGYTDTQYF
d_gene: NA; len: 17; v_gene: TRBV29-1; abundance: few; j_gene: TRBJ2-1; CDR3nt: TGCAGCGTGTCACTTTTTGGAGCGGAGAGCTCCTACAATGAGCAGTTCTTC; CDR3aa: CSVSLFGAESSYNEQFF
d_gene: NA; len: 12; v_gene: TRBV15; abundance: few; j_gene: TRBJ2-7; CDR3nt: TGTGCCACCAGCAGAGCAGGTGACGAGCAGTACTTC; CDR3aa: CATSRAGDEQYF
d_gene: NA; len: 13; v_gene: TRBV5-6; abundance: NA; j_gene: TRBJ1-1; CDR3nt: TGTGCCAGCAGCCCCGGGGATCTTGGGGGAGCTTTCTTT; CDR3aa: CASSPGDLGGAFF
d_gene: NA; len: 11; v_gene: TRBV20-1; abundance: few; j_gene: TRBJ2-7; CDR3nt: TGCAGTGCTAGAGCTATAGGCGAGCAGTACTTC; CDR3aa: CSARAIGEQYF